The sample holds one count of the clone carrying this T cell receptor beta chain. The authors ran a second PCR of about 7 to 12 cycles using a sample-barcoded 5' primer and a J-beta primer mix. Template switching added a 12-random-nucleotide identifier to every cDNA molecule. One entry per CDR3 protein, called by TCRdb with MiXCR from the 5' RACE reads. The sample contains 1.8 million or so distinct CDR3 sequences, about 39% of which appear only once. The sample originates from a study of blood T cells in healthy people across ages. For the study at large: Researchers report that template switching captured about one barcoded beta molecule per two T cells.

This CDR3 has 13 residues. Trimming removed 6 bases at V and 7 bases at J, with 15 bases between. This clonotype was obtained from a human donor in good health. The chain couples TRBV12-3 or TRBV12-4 to TRBJ1-2; TRBD1 is a possible D gene (5 bases). Sequenced material: blood. The CDR3 DNA sequence: TGTGCCAGCAGACCCCTTCGCGGGGGTGGCTACACCTTC. It specifies CASRPLRGGGYTF.